This is a list of T cell receptor beta chains from one sample in a study of cytomegalovirus exposure and HLA in healthy donors. The repertoire was sequenced with immunoSEQ multiplex PCR; TCRdb's copy has only in-frame clones and lacks some. The sample has under 300,000 clones, 92% seen once; the top ten hold roughly 1.6%. Input material: PBMCs. All receptors derive from a girl aged 2 to 9 in good health and CMV-seronegative. Each CDR3 is given with its conserved first and last residue. A D gene is named only where the DNA matches it firmly. The size of a clone is reported for some rows only, either as once, few or many, or as a class for expanded clones.

j_call cdr3_length v_call d_call clone_size cdr3_nt cdr3_aa
TRBJ2-3 16 TRBV5-5 . once TGTGCCAGCAGCTTGGTTCCAGGGCGTGGGACAGATACGCAGTATTTT CASSLVPGRGTDTQYF
TRBJ2-5 13 TRBV27 . . TGTGCCAGCAGTTTAGGGGGCCGAGAGACCCAGTACTTC CASSLGGRETQYF
TRBJ2-1 15 TRBV27 TRBD2 once TGTGCCAGCAGTTTATCAACTAGCGGGAGAAATGAGCAGTTCTTC CASSLSTSGRNEQFF
TRBJ1-2 13 TRBV6-5 . . TGTGCCAGCAGCCCTGGGCGCTTCTATGGCTACACCTTC CASSPGRFYGYTF
TRBJ2-5 16 TRBV5-1 . . TGCGCCAGCAGCTCGATACCACGGGACTGGCAAGAGACCCAGTACTTC CASSSIPRDWQETQYF
TRBJ1-1 17 TRBV19 . few TGTGCCAGTAGTATAGAAAGGGAGGGCCTTATGAACACTGAAGCTTTCTTT CASSIEREGLMNTEAFF
TRBJ2-1 15 TRBV7-8 . . TGTGCCAGCAGCTCTACTAGTGGGGTGACCGATGAGCAGTTCTTC CASSSTSGVTDEQFF
TRBJ1-5 14 TRBV28 . . TGTGCCAGCAGCCTTGCGGGGCTTAATCAGCCCCAGCATTTT CASSLAGLNQPQHF
TRBJ1-6 16 TRBV9 TRBD1 . TGTGCCAGCAGCGCTAAGGGGACAGGTAATAATTCACCCCTCCACTTT CASSAKGTGNNSPLHF
TRBJ2-7 12 TRBV2 . . TGTGCCAACTCCGAGGTGGGCTACGAGCAGTACTTC CANSEVGYEQYF
TRBJ1-1 17 TRBV27 TRBD1 . TGTGCCAGCAGCAAAATCCTTCCGGGACAGGGATCCACTGAAGCTTTCTTT CASSKILPGQGSTEAFF
TRBJ1-2 14 TRBV7-2 TRBD1 . TGTGCCAGCAGCACCGGGACAGGATCGTATGGCTACACCTTC CASSTGTGSYGYTF
TRBJ1-2 13 TRBV30 . . TGTGCCCTTCGGGGGAATGGGATAGGAGGCTACACCTTC CALRGNGIGGYTF
TRBJ2-3 13 TRBV18 . . TGTGCCAGCTCAAGCTCTAGCACAGATACGCAGTATTTT CASSSSSTDTQYF
TRBJ2-5 16 TRBV28 TRBD1 . TGTGCCAGCAGTCTAGGGGACAGTTTCTACCAAGAGACCCAGTACTTC CASSLGDSFYQETQYF
TRBJ2-3 11 TRBV6-1 . . TGTGCCAGCGCAGAAGCAGATACGCAGTATTTT CASAEADTQYF
TRBJ2-2 17 TRBV6-1 TRBD2 . TGTGCCAGCAGTGATCCCGGGACTAGCGGGAACACCGGGGAGCTGTTTTTT CASSDPGTSGNTGELFF
TRBJ1-1 14 TRBV7-9 TRBD1 few TGTGCCAGCAGCTCTGGACAGGGCTCCACTGAAGCTTTCTTT CASSSGQGSTEAFF
TRBJ2-1 13 TRBV27 . . TGTGCCAGCAGTTCCCATCCAGCGGGTGAGCAGTTCTTC CASSSHPAGEQFF
TRBJ2-1 15 TRBV13 TRBD2 . TGTGCCAGCAGCCGCCAGAGCGGGGGGTACAATGAGCAGTTCTTC CASSRQSGGYNEQFF
TRBJ1-6 19 TRBV7-9 . . TGTGCCAGCAGCCCAACAGATGGGCCCCAGAGCTCCTATAATTCACCCCTCCACTTT CASSPTDGPQSSYNSPLHF
TRBJ1-1 13 TRBV29-1 . . TGCAGCGTTGCCCCGGGGAGTCACACTGAAGCTTTCTTT CSVAPGSHTEAFF
TRBJ2-7 14 TRBV9 . . TGTGCCAGCAGCGTAGTTAGCGGCGGCGCCGAGCAGTACTTC CASSVVSGGAEQYF
TRBJ1-2 13 TRBV10-3 TRBD1 . TGTGCCACACACCCGACAGGGATCGATGGCTACACCTTC CATHPTGIDGYTF
TRBJ2-7 15 TRBV10-2 TRBD1 . TGCGCCAGCAGTGAGTCAAGGACAGGGCCCTACGAGCAGTACTTC CASSESRTGPYEQYF
TRBJ2-7 13 TRBV10-3 . once TGTGCCATCAGTGATAGGGGTGAAAACGAGCAGTACTTC CAISDRGENEQYF
TRBJ2-1 16 TRBV5-1 TRBD2 . TGCGCCAGCAGCTGGGGGGGAAGCGGGTTGAACAATGAGCAGTTCTTC CASSWGGSGLNNEQFF
TRBJ1-1 15 TRBV5-6 TRBD1 once TGTGCCAGCAGCGGGGACAGGGGGCAGGGGACTGAAGCTTTCTTT CASSGDRGQGTEAFF
TRBJ1-2 15 TRBV9 . few TGTGCCAGCAGCGTAGATCCCGGTTCAGGGTATGGCTACACCTTC CASSVDPGSGYGYTF